Below, one T cell receptor (beta chain) is given with its context. This sample is part of a study of blood T cell repertoires in COVID-19. Looking at the study overall: Researchers got acute and convalescent COVID-19 samples from the United States, Italy and Spain. From T cells, B-cell-depleted T cells, or PBMCs came the material, which was cDNA or gDNA.

Methods used by the authors: Amplification from reference gene primers served as the basis for estimated nucleated cell counts. Sequenced by immunoSEQ multiplex PCR; TCRdb stores in-frame clones only, minus some. The DNA was the basis for D and trimming; V, J and clone size are from that table. The sample includes about 83,000 clones, about 76% of them seen just once. Germline V gene lookup returns CDR1 SQVTM and CDR2 ANQGSEA. The CDR3 totals 14 residues. V shed 6 bases and J 6 bases; nucleotides not matched to a gene: 8. The source of this sequence is an elderly woman with active or convalescent COVID-19. The V call is TRBV29-1, the J call TRBJ2-1; TRBD1 agrees at 10 bases. The sample was peripheral blood. The CDR3 reads CSVTGQGGTNEQFF. In DNA form, the CDR3 reads TGCAGCGTCACCGGACAGGGGGGGACCAATGAGCAGTTCTTC.